This T cell receptor beta chain derives from a study of graft-versus-host responses after intestinal transplantation. The table came from immunoSEQ multiplex PCR; TCRdb's copy has only in-frame clones and leaves some out. This sample carries tens of thousands of clones, about 93% of them seen once, and the ten largest clones take roughly a fifth. Note on this clone: Its antigen remains unidentified.

Germline CDR1 and CDR2: SGHRS and YFSETQ. The CDR3 is 15 residues long. The V gene end was trimmed by 2 bases and the J gene end by 5 bases; junction bases not matched to a gene: 7. The sequencing here drew on unstimulated CD8+ T cells sorted from spleen or lymph node cells, taken before transplant. The sequence was obtained from a human donor who was the organ donor for an intestinal transplant. The rearrangement joins TRBV5-1 to TRBJ2-5; 9 positions agree with TRBD2. The DNA for the CDR3 is TGCGCCAGCAGCTTCAGGGGACTAGCCCGTGAGACCCAGTACTTC. This sequence encodes CASSFRGLARETQYF. The full variable domain, in which reference TRBV5-1 and TRBJ2-5 provide the parts outside the CDR3, is KAGVTQTPRYLIKTRGQQVTLSCSPISGHRSVSWYQQTPGQGLQFLFEYFSETQRNKGNFPGRFSGRQFSNSRSEMNVSTLELGDSALYLCASSFRGLARETQYFGPGTRLLVL.